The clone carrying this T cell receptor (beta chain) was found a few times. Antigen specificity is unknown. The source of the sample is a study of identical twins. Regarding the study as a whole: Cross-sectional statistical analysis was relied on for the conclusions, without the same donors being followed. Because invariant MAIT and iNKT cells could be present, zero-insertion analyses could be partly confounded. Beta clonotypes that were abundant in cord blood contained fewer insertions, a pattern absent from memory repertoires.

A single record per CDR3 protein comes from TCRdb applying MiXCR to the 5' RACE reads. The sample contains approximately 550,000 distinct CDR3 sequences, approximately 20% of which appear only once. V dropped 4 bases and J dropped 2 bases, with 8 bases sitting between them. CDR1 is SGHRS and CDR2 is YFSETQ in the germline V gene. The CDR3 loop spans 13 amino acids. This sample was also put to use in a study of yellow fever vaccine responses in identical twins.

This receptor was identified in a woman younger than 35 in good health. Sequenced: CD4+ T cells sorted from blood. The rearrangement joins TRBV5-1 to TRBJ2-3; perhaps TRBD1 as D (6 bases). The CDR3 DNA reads TGCGCCAGCAGCAGGACAGTCACAGATACGCAGTATTTT. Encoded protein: CASSRTVTDTQYF.